Each of the 30 T cell receptor beta chains below was sequenced from the same sample in a study of control samples from healthy donors and cancer patients. The data were produced by immunoSEQ multiplex PCR, yet TCRdb's version contains in-frame clones alone and is incomplete. The sample records more than 100,000 clones, more than 85% being singletons. The material sequenced was PBMCs. The receptors here all came from a man aged 55 to 70 with lung cancer.

J is TRBJ2-2 and V is TRBV29-1; D might be TRBD1 or TRBD2, each matching 5 bases. The ends were cut back, 5 bases at V and 0 bases at J, with 16 bases in the middle. Germline-derived CDR1 and CDR2 are SQVTM and ANQGSEA. The CDR3 has 16 residues. The CDR3 spells CSVYKRDGPNTGELFF. The DNA of the CDR3 is TGCAGCGTTTACAAAAGGGACGGACCGAACACCGGGGAGCTGTTTTTT.

This chain links TRBV10-3 with TRBJ2-1, with TRBD2 as a possible D gene (6 bases). Germline-derived CDR1 and CDR2 are ENHRY and SYGVKD. The CDR3 length is 11 residues. Between the trimmed V and J ends, which lost 10 bases and 13 bases, there was a span of 17 bases. Here the CDR3 reads CASGVGTQQFF. CDR3 in DNA: TGTGCCAGCGGGGTCGGGACTCAACAGTTCTTC.

This chain connects TRBV6-4 to TRBJ2-3, with 10 bases lining up with TRBD2. The CDR3 extends over 15 amino acids. V shed 1 base and J 4 bases; nucleotides not matched to a gene: 2. CDR1 and CDR2 from the germline V gene are MRHNA and SNTAGT. CDR3 nucleotides: TGTGCCAGCAGTGACTTAGCGGGGGGATCAGATACGCAGTATTTT. It encodes CASSDLAGGSDTQYF.

The chain has TRBV27 and TRBJ2-5, with TRBD2 matching 8 bases. This CDR3 spans 14 amino acids. Trimming took 3 bases from V and 2 from J; bases not matched to a gene: 2. Germline CDR1 is MNHEY and CDR2 is SMNVEV (reference sequence). CDR3 region: CASSFGGGQETQYF. CDR3 in DNA: TGTGCCAGCAGTTTCGGGGGGGGGCAAGAGACCCAGTACTTC.

The chain is built from TRBV6-6 and TRBJ2-2; 8 positions match TRBD1. This CDR3 comprises 17 residues. Germline-derived CDR1 and CDR2 are MNHNY and SVGAGI (reference sequence). The ends lost 5 bases at V and 5 bases at J; junction bases unmatched: 13. The CDR3 sequence is CASSRPIRGQGTGELFF. CDR3 in DNA: TGTGCCAGCAGTCGACCTATCAGGGGGCAGGGGACCGGGGAGCTGTTTTTT.

The rearrangement links TRBV29-1 to TRBJ2-1, with 16 positions matching TRBD2. This CDR3 is 16 amino acids long. Germline V gene data show CDR1 as SQVTM and CDR2 as ANQGSEA. Trimming removed 6 bases from V and 8 bases from J; junction bases left unmatched: 10. The CDR3: CSVEGLAGGLPDEQFF. CDR3 coding DNA: TGCAGCGTGGAGGGACTAGCGGGGGGGCTACCGGATGAGCAGTTCTTC.

The V and J genes are TRBV7-2 and TRBJ2-7; TRBD1 matches at 8 bases. The CDR3 has 18 residues. From germline, CDR1 is SGHTA and CDR2 FQGNSA. The V gene end was trimmed by 2 bases and the J gene end by 3 bases; junction bases not matched to a gene: 15. The CDR3 sequence is CASSLRAGSRGPLYEQYF. Written as DNA, the CDR3 is TGTGCCAGCAGCTTACGAGCCGGGAGCAGGGGGCCTCTCTACGAGCAGTACTTC.

This CDR3 is CASFSGANLLEQYF. In nucleotides, the CDR3 is TGTGCCAGCTTCTCGGGGGCCAACCTCCTCGAGCAGTACTTC. This chain links TRBV6-5 with TRBJ2-7; D could derive from TRBD1 or TRBD2 (6 bases each). V was trimmed by 8 bases and J by 6 bases, leaving 20 bases between them. The CDR3 is 14 residues long. Germline-derived CDR1 and CDR2 are MNHEY and SVGAGI.

The CDR3 sequence: CASSPARTAYSPLHF. Written as DNA, the CDR3 is TGTGCCAGCTCACCCGCCCGGACGGCGTATTCACCCCTCCACTTT. This chain joins TRBV18 and TRBJ1-6; D ambiguous. This CDR3 is built from 15 residues. The germline V and J ends were trimmed by 3 bases and 8 bases, with 14 bases remaining between them. Per the germline V gene, CDR1 is KGHSH and CDR2 is LQKENI.

The chain carries TRBV30 and TRBJ2-3; D is ambiguous. Germline V CDR1 and CDR2: GTSNPN, SVGIG (reference sequence). The V end was cut by 1 base, the J end by 0 bases, with 8 bases between. This CDR3 is built from 14 residues. CDR3 DNA sequence: TGTGCCTGGAGTGACAGCTATAGCACAGATACGCAGTATTTT. Protein sequence: CAWSDSYSTDTQYF.

This clone has only a few counts. V usage is TRBV18 and J usage is TRBJ2-5; D might be TRBD1 or TRBD2, each matching 6 bases. The CDR3 sequence is 18 residues long. CDR1 and CDR2 from the germline V gene are KGHSH and LQKENI. V was shortened by 8 bases and J by 0 bases, with 25 bases between the two germline ends. CDR3 DNA: TGTGCCAGCGATTCAAACGGGGGCCCTGGGGCGTACCAAGAGACCCAGTACTTC. It encodes CASDSNGGPGAYQETQYF.

This clone was seen a handful of times. This rearrangement joins TRBV5-1 to TRBJ1-5; D may be TRBD1 (5 bases). V dropped 4 bases and J dropped 3 bases, with 11 bases sitting between them. Per the germline V gene, CDR1 is SGHRS and CDR2 is YFSETQ. The CDR3 runs to 14 residues. The CDR3 spells CASSRDSPNQPQHF. CDR3 DNA: TGCGCCAGCAGCAGAGACAGCCCCAATCAGCCCCAGCATTTT.

The chain combines TRBV10-3 with TRBJ1-4; no clear D gene. The CDR3 spans 15 residues. Trimming took off 7 bases at V and 2 bases at J, with 14 bases between the two ends. Germline CDR1 ENHRY, CDR2 SYGVKD. The CDR3 reads CAIKGDGVTNEKLFF. CDR3 coding DNA: TGTGCCATCAAAGGTGACGGAGTCACTAATGAAAAACTGTTTTTT.

The V and J genes are TRBV6-5 and TRBJ1-5, with D unresolved. Trimming removed 5 bases from V and 8 bases from J, with 13 bases in between. The CDR3 extends over 13 amino acids. Germline lookup yields CDR1 MNHEY and CDR2 SVGAGI. CDR3 coding DNA: TGTGCCAGCAGTATTGGTGGGTCGGAGCCCCAGCATTTT. Its protein product is CASSIGGSEPQHF.

The J gene is TRBJ1-2, the V gene TRBV19, with TRBD1 matching 7 bases. V lost 7 bases, J lost 0 bases, and 14 bases stayed unmatched. Per the germline V gene, CDR1 is LNHDA and CDR2 is SQIVND (reference sequence). The CDR3 is 17 residues long. Here the CDR3 DNA reads TGTGCCAGTACCCGTCCAGGGGCAGGGGGGACTAACTATGGCTACACCTTC. Residues: CASTRPGAGGTNYGYTF.

The table lists this clone with a count of one. The CDR3 sequence: CASSLGDGSGANVLTF. CDR3 bases: TGCGCCAGCAGCTTGGGGGACGGGTCTGGGGCCAACGTCCTGACTTTC. This rearrangement joins TRBV5-1 to TRBJ2-6; D is perhaps TRBD1 or TRBD2 (5 bases each). Germline V gene sequence: CDR1 SGHRS, CDR2 YFSETQ. This CDR3 comprises 16 residues. Deletions cut 0 bases from V and 1 base from J, with 8 bases between.

The chain carries TRBV18 and TRBJ2-7; no clear D gene. CDR1 and CDR2 from the germline V gene are KGHSH and LQKENI. The CDR3 sequence is 14 residues long. V dropped 4 bases and J dropped 1 base, with 11 bases sitting between them. This CDR3 reads CASSLSTISYEQYV. Written as DNA, the CDR3 is TGTGCCAGCTCACTCTCGACCATTTCCTACGAGCAGTACGTC.

This clone has a count of ten or more. V is TRBV7-9 and J is TRBJ1-2, with no clear D. Germline CDR1 SEHNR, CDR2 FQNEAQ (reference sequence). V was shortened by 8 bases and J by 2 bases, with 9 bases between the two germline ends. The CDR3 is made up of 12 amino acids. The CDR3 reads CASGPQNYGYTF. The DNA of the CDR3 is TGTGCCAGCGGTCCCCAAAACTATGGCTACACCTTC.

This clone was observed a handful of times. The chain has TRBV5-6 and TRBJ1-5; D call uncertain. The CDR3 is made up of 14 amino acids. CDR1 is SGHDT, CDR2 YYEEEE, per germline. Trimming took 4 bases from V and 1 from J, leaving 9 bases between them. The CDR3 DNA reads as TGTGCCAGCAGCCCCGATAAGAGCAATCAGCCCCAGCATTTT. Translation gives CASSPDKSNQPQHF. The whole variable domain, remainder taken from reference TRBV5-6 and TRBJ1-5, is DAGVTQSPTHLIKTRGQQVTLRCSPKSGHDTVSWYQQALGQGPQFIFQYYEEEERQRGNFPDRFSGHQFPNYSSELNVNALLLGDSALYLCASSPDKSNQPQHFGDGTRLSIL.

The chain joins TRBV6-5 to TRBJ2-1; 10 positions agree with TRBD1. With V trimmed by 8 bases and J by 7 bases, 11 bases remained unmatched. Germline CDR1 MNHEY, CDR2 SVGAGI. This CDR3 spans 15 amino acids. DNA of the CDR3: TGTGCCAGCGGGGGGGACAGGGGTGTTCCAAATGAGCAGTTCTTC. Amino acids: CASGGDRGVPNEQFF.

The chain employs TRBV7-8 and TRBJ1-1; D is perhaps TRBD1 (6 bases). Germline V gene lookup returns CDR1 SGHVS and CDR2 FQNEAQ. This CDR3 has 16 residues. V was cut by 3 bases and J by 4 bases, with 18 bases left in between. The CDR3 region has the DNA TGTGCCAGCAGCTTTACAATCGTAGCAGGGGCCACTGAAGCTTTCTTT. It encodes CASSFTIVAGATEAFF.

The chain uses TRBV13 and TRBJ2-5, with TRBD2 identical over 8 bases. CDR1 PRHDT and CDR2 FYEKMQ come from the germline V gene (reference sequence). V was clipped by 5 bases and J by 2 bases; unmatched bases: 7. The CDR3 sequence is 15 residues long. The CDR3 spells CASSVEAGVQETQYF. CDR3 bases: TGTGCCAGCAGCGTCGAAGCGGGGGTTCAAGAGACCCAGTACTTC. The variable domain in full, with the rest retrieved from reference TRBV13 and TRBJ2-5, is AAGVIQSPRHLIKEKRETATLKCYPIPRHDTVYWYQQGPGQDPQFLISFYEKMQSDKGSIPDRFSAQQFSDYHSELNMSSLELGDSALYFCASSVEAGVQETQYFGPGTRLLVL.

J is TRBJ2-3 and V is TRBV7-2; the D is unclear. V dropped 4 bases and J dropped 3 bases, with 8 bases sitting between them. The CDR3 is 13 amino acids. Germline values: CDR1 SGHTA, CDR2 FQGNSA. The DNA for the CDR3 is TGTGCCAGCAGCTCCCGTTTGACAGATACGCAGTATTTT. Its translation is CASSSRLTDTQYF. Combining the CDR3 with reference TRBV7-2 and TRBJ2-3 gives the whole variable domain GAGVSQSPSNKVTEKGKDVELRCDPISGHTALYWYRQSLGQGLEFLIYFQGNSAPDKSGLPSDRFSAERTGGSVSTLTIQRTQQEDSAVYLCASSSRLTDTQYFGPGTRLTVL.

This chain connects TRBV20-1 to TRBJ2-3, with 8 bases aligning to TRBD2. J gave up 4 bases and V 3 bases, and 9 bases lay outside the gene matches. There are 15 residues in the CDR3. Germline lookup yields CDR1 DFQATT and CDR2 SNEGSKA (reference sequence). CDR3: CSASVVAGIADTQYF. The DNA of the CDR3 is TGCAGTGCTAGTGTCGTAGCGGGGATAGCAGATACGCAGTATTTT.

The V gene is TRBV4-2, the J gene TRBJ1-4; D unresolved. Per the germline V gene, CDR1 is LGHNA and CDR2 is YNFKEQ. The CDR3 is 15 amino acids. V lost 0 bases to trimming and J lost 7 bases, with 12 bases between them. CDR3 DNA: TGTGCCAGCAGCCAAGATTTGATAAAGGGTGAAAAACTGTTTTTT. Its protein product is CASSQDLIKGEKLFF.

This clone showed up just once. The CDR3: CASSVELTGDTIYF. CDR3 DNA: TGTGCCAGCAGTGTCGAGCTTACAGGGGACACCATATATTTT. The chain employs TRBV2 and TRBJ1-3; 7 nucleotides align to TRBD1. Unmatched junction bases numbered 8, after V lost 4 bases and J lost 8 bases. Per germline, CDR1 SNHLY and CDR2 FYNNEI. This CDR3 is built from 14 residues.

For the CDR3, the DNA is TGTGCCAGCAGCCGCGGGACTAGCGGGGGAGGAGAGACCCAGTACTTC. Translated, it gives CASSRGTSGGGETQYF. The chain employs TRBV11-2 and TRBJ2-5, with 14 bases aligning to TRBD2. J gave up 4 bases and V 5 bases, and 6 bases lay outside the gene matches. Germline loops: CDR1 SGHAT, CDR2 FQNNGV. The CDR3 loop spans 16 amino acids.

The rearrangement links TRBV24-1 to TRBJ1-4; 8 bases align to TRBD1. The germline V gene has CDR1 KGHDR and CDR2 SFDVKD. The length of the CDR3 is 14 residues. V lost 4 bases, J lost 9 bases, and 6 bases stayed unmatched. The CDR3 is CATSEPGQGKKLFF. The DNA of the CDR3 is TGTGCCACCAGTGAACCCGGACAGGGAAAAAAACTGTTTTTT.

J is TRBJ1-6 and V is TRBV30; a weak D match, TRBD1 (5 bases). The CDR3 extends over 14 amino acids. Germline V gene sequence: CDR1 GTSNPN, CDR2 SVGIG (reference sequence). The CDR3 sequence: CAGQGTRTNSPLHF. The CDR3 bases are TGTGCGGGGCAGGGTACCCGCACTAATTCACCCCTCCACTTT.

A few counts support this clone. The J gene is TRBJ2-3, the V gene TRBV9; D possibly uses TRBD1 or TRBD2 (5 bases each). The germline V gene encodes CDR1 SGDLS and CDR2 YYNGEE. The CDR3 is made up of 13 amino acids. Trimming stripped 2 bases from V and 14 bases from J, with 18 bases between. CDR3 sequence: CASSVGPGDLGYF. The CDR3 nucleotides read TGTGCCAGCAGCGTTGGCCCCGGGGACCTGGGGTATTTT.